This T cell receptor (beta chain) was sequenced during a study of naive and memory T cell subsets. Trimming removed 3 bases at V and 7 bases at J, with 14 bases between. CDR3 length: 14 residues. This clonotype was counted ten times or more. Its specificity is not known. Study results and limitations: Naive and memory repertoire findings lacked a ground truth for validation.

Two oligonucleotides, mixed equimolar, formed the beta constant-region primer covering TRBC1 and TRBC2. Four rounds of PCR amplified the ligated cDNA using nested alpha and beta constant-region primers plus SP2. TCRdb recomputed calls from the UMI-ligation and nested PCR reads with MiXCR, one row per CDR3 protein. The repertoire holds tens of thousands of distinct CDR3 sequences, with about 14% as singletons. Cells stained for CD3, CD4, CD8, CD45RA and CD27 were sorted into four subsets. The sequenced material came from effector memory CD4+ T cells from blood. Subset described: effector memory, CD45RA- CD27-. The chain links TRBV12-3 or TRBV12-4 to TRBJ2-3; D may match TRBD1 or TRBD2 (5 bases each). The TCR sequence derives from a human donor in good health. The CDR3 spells CASSFWGRMNTQYF. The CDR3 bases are TGTGCCAGCAGTTTTTGGGGGAGAATGAATACGCAGTATTTT.